Following are 26 T cell receptor beta chains from one sample sequenced in a study of T cell changes during pregnancy in multiple sclerosis. Method: immunoSEQ multiplex PCR; TCRdb's copy keeps in-frame clones and lacks some. The repertoire includes around 75,000 clones, more than 70% of them detected once, and about 0.9% sits in the top ten. Sequences were derived from peripheral blood, sampled in the first trimester of pregnancy. The receptors were gathered from a female donor in good health, enrolled as a control in a pregnancy study.

The chain carries TRBV6-5 and TRBJ1-2; D might be TRBD1 (5 bases). CDR1 is MNHEY and CDR2 is SVGAGI in the germline V gene. CDR3 length: 14 amino acids. With 0 bases removed from V and 3 bases from J, the gap between germline ends came to 8 bases. Here the CDR3 DNA reads TGTGCCAGCAGTTACTCGAGACAGCACTATGGCTACACCTTC. The encoded protein is CASSYSRQHYGYTF.

This clone was recorded once. V gene TRBV27 combines with J gene TRBJ2-2; 8 nucleotides agree with TRBD2. Germline CDR1 is MNHEY and CDR2 is SMNVEV (reference sequence). The CDR3 loop spans 16 amino acids. V gave up 3 bases and J gave up 1 base; unmatched junction bases: 4. The CDR3 loop reads CASSLMAGGNTGELFF. For the CDR3, the DNA is TGTGCCAGCAGTTTGATGGCGGGGGGGAACACCGGGGAGCTGTTTTTT.

The genes are TRBV6-4 and TRBJ2-3, with 9 bases identical to TRBD2. Per germline, CDR1 MRHNA and CDR2 SNTAGT. CDR3 length: 17 amino acids. J lost 0 bases, V lost 6 bases, and 10 bases had no gene match. The CDR3 DNA follows: TGTGCCAGCAGACATTATGCCACTAGCGGGAGCACAGATACGCAGTATTTT. Translated: CASRHYATSGSTDTQYF.

This clone was seen more than once but under ten times. The chain uses TRBV11-2 and TRBJ2-7; D not certain. CDR1 SGHAT and CDR2 FQNNGV come from the germline V gene. V was pared by 5 bases and J by 3 bases, with 5 bases between. The CDR3 consists of 11 residues. The CDR3 sequence: CASSRNYEQYF. In DNA form, the CDR3 reads TGTGCCAGCAGCCGTAACTACGAGCAGTACTTC. The full variable domain, with the rest looked up from reference TRBV11-2 and TRBJ2-7, is EAGVAQSPRYKIIEKRQSVAFWCNPISGHATLYWYQQILGQGPKLLIQFQNNGVVDDSQLPKDRFSAERLKGVDSTLKIQPAKLEDSAVYLCASSRNYEQYFGPGTRLTVT.

In this sample, this clone turned up once. The V call is TRBV19, the J call TRBJ1-5; TRBD1 matches at 7 bases. With 3 bases clipped from V and 3 bases from J, the junction kept 11 bases outside the gene matches. This CDR3 region has 17 residues. The germline V gene encodes CDR1 LNHDA and CDR2 SQIVND (reference sequence). In DNA form, the CDR3 reads TGTGCCAGTAGTATTCAAGTCACAGGGGCCTCCAATCAGCCCCAGCATTTT. This translates into CASSIQVTGASNQPQHF.

The chain carries TRBV19 and TRBJ1-5, with TRBD1 as a possible D gene (5 bases). Germline CDR1 reads LNHDA; CDR2 reads SQIVND (reference sequence). The CDR3 has 14 residues. Trimming cost V 3 bases and J 3 bases, with 9 bases left between them. CDR3 nucleotides: TGTGCCAGTAGTATTCGGACACCCAATCAGCCCCAGCATTTT. Translation: CASSIRTPNQPQHF.

The J gene is TRBJ2-6, the V gene TRBV6-5; possibly TRBD2 for D (6 bases). V dropped 5 bases and J dropped 2 bases, with 10 bases sitting between them. This CDR3 contains 15 residues. Germline V gives CDR1 MNHEY, CDR2 SVGAGI. The CDR3 is CASSPEGTGANVLTF. The CDR3 DNA sequence: TGTGCCAGCAGTCCGGAGGGAACTGGGGCCAACGTCCTGACTTTC.

This clone has only a few counts. CDR3 loop: CASTPGGTGDQPQHF. The CDR3 DNA reads as TGTGCCAGTACCCCCGGAGGGACAGGGGATCAGCCCCAGCATTTT. The rearrangement links TRBV19 to TRBJ1-5, with 10 bases fitting TRBD1. V lost 7 bases to trimming and J lost 5 bases; unmatched junction nucleotides: 8. CDR3 size: 15 residues. Germline V lookup: CDR1 LNHDA, CDR2 SQIVND (reference sequence). The whole variable domain, remainder taken from reference TRBV19 and TRBJ1-5, is DGGITQSPKYLFRKEGQNVTLSCEQNLNHDAMYWYRQDPGQGLRLIYYSQIVNDFQKGDIAEGYSVSREKKESFPLTVTSAQKNPTAFYLCASTPGGTGDQPQHFGDGTRLSIL.

The chain joins TRBV10-3 to TRBJ1-4; D is undetermined. CDR1 is ENHRY, CDR2 SYGVKD, per germline. The CDR3 totals 13 residues. Trimming shortened V by 11 bases and J by 7 bases, and 17 bases separated the two germline ends. CDR3 DNA sequence: TGTGCCTGTCGGGGAAGAGGTGGTGAAAAACTGTTTTTT. This translates into CACRGRGGEKLFF.

The chain carries TRBV7-2 and TRBJ2-5; 8 bases line up with TRBD1. This CDR3 has 14 residues. V was pared by 4 bases and J by 2 bases, with 3 bases of the junction left unmatched. Germline CDR1 reads SGHTA; CDR2 reads FQGNSA. In nucleotides, the CDR3 is TGTGCCAGCAGCTGGGGGACAGGTCAAGAGACCCAGTACTTC. It is translated as CASSWGTGQETQYF.

In this sample, this clone turned up a few times. The chain recombines TRBV4-1 with TRBJ2-4; no clear D gene. Trimming left V 0 bases short and J 7 bases short, with 13 bases between. This CDR3 is built from 15 residues. Per germline, CDR1 MGHRA and CDR2 YSYEKL. This chain's CDR3 is CASSQDSPFGNIQYF. For the CDR3, the DNA is TGCGCCAGCAGCCAAGATTCCCCTTTCGGGAACATTCAGTACTTC.

The J gene is TRBJ1-4, the V gene TRBV4-3; TRBD1 matches at 7 bases. The ends lost 5 bases at V and 6 bases at J; junction bases unmatched: 6. From germline, CDR1 is LGHNA and CDR2 YSLEER. The CDR3 has 14 residues. In DNA, the CDR3 is TGCGCCAGCAGCGTAAGGGGGCAGGATGAAAAACTGTTTTTT. It specifies CASSVRGQDEKLFF.

The count of this clone is one. This rearrangement joins TRBV4-1 to TRBJ1-5, with 12 bases that match TRBD1. With 1 base clipped from V and 6 bases from J, the junction kept 4 bases outside the gene matches. The germline V gene has CDR1 MGHRA and CDR2 YSYEKL. The length of the CDR3 is 16 residues. The DNA for the CDR3 is TGCGCCAGCAGCCAAGCCGGGACAGGGGGCGTTCAGCCCCAGCATTTT. Amino acid sequence: CASSQAGTGGVQPQHF.

The chain combines TRBV7-9 with TRBJ1-2, with a tentative D call TRBD1 (5 bases). The V gene's germline CDR1 is SEHNR and CDR2 FQNEAQ (reference sequence). With 5 bases removed from V and 2 bases from J, the gap between germline ends came to 15 bases. The CDR3 is 15 residues long. The CDR3 nucleotides are TGTGCCAGCAGCCGGACCGGGACTGAGAACTATGGCTACACCTTC. It yields the protein CASSRTGTENYGYTF.

This clone was seen just once. This rearrangement joins TRBV7-7 to TRBJ2-2; 7 nucleotides align to TRBD2. Germline V CDR1 and CDR2: SSHAT, FNYEAQ (reference sequence). The trim removed 5 bases at V and 3 bases at J, leaving 6 bases unmatched. The CDR3 has 15 residues. Here the CDR3 reads CASSRGDGDTGELFF. CDR3 DNA sequence: TGTGCCAGCAGCCGGGGGGACGGGGACACCGGGGAGCTGTTTTTT. Full variable domain (remainder filled in from reference TRBV7-7 and TRBJ2-2): GAGVSQSPRYKVTKRGQDVTLRCDPISSHATLYWYQQALGQGPEFLTYFNYEAQPDKSGLPSDRFSAERPEGSISTLTIQRTEQRDSAMYRCASSRGDGDTGELFFGEGSRLTVL.

This clone was recorded only once. The chain employs TRBV27 and TRBJ1-2, with 9 nucleotides matching TRBD1. Per germline, CDR1 MNHEY and CDR2 SMNVEV (reference sequence). The CDR3 covers 14 residues. V was clipped by 3 bases and J by 3 bases; unmatched bases: 2. The CDR3 bases are TGTGCCAGCAGTTTCGGGACAGGGTACTATGGCTACACCTTC. As protein: CASSFGTGYYGYTF.

This sequence joins TRBV2 and TRBJ2-1, with a possible D match to TRBD1 (6 bases). The V gene lost 3 bases and the J gene lost 4 bases, with 13 bases spanning the gap. This CDR3 region has 15 residues. CDR1 is SNHLY and CDR2 is FYNNEI in the germline V gene. Written as DNA, the CDR3 is TGTGCCAGCAGTGAGAGCAGGGGATTTTACAATGAGCAGTTCTTC. Its protein product is CASSESRGFYNEQFF. The whole variable domain, remainder taken from reference TRBV2 and TRBJ2-1, is EPEVTQTPSHQVTQMGQEVILRCVPISNHLYFYWYRQILGQKVEFLVSFYNNEISEKSEIFDDQFSVERPDGSNFTLKIRSTKLEDSAMYFCASSESRGFYNEQFFGPGTRLTVL.

The chain carries TRBV19 and TRBJ1-1, with D maybe TRBD1 (5 bases). V lost 5 bases to trimming and J lost 0 bases, with 22 bases between them. Germline assignment: CDR1 LNHDA and CDR2 SQIVND (reference sequence). This CDR3 is 18 amino acids long. CDR3 amino acids: CASSPNKPGRGMNTEAFF. CDR3 nucleotide sequence: TGTGCCAGTAGTCCCAACAAGCCGGGACGCGGGATGAACACTGAAGCTTTCTTT.

This chain connects TRBV6-6 to TRBJ1-1; 8 positions agree with TRBD1. Germline-derived CDR1 and CDR2 are MNHNY and SVGAGI (reference sequence). CDR3 length: 16 amino acids. Trimming removed 5 bases from V and 1 base from J; junction bases left unmatched: 9. The CDR3 spells CASSRVRTGKNTEAFF. In nucleotides, the CDR3 is TGTGCCAGCAGTCGGGTAAGGACAGGGAAGAACACTGAAGCTTTCTTT.

This chain connects TRBV6-1 to TRBJ1-1, with 7 bases that match TRBD1. Germline-derived CDR1 and CDR2 are MNHNS and SASEGT. The CDR3 has 13 residues. V trimming: 8 bases; J trimming: 5 bases; junction bases outside the gene matches: 8. Written as DNA, the CDR3 is TGTGCCAGCGGGACAGTGGGGGCTACTGAAGCTTTCTTT. This sequence encodes CASGTVGATEAFF.

V usage is TRBV19 and J usage is TRBJ2-1; a possible D gene is TRBD2 (6 bases). Trimming removed 6 bases from V and 4 bases from J, with 10 bases in between. The CDR3 totals 13 residues. Germline assignment: CDR1 LNHDA and CDR2 SQIVND (reference sequence). The CDR3 nucleotides read TGTGCCAGTAGGAGACTAGATTACAATGAGCAGTTCTTC. Protein: CASRRLDYNEQFF.

This chain connects TRBV11-2 to TRBJ2-2; maybe TRBD1 (5 bases). V was shortened by 6 bases and J by 0 bases, with 14 bases between the two germline ends. Per the germline V gene, CDR1 is SGHAT and CDR2 is FQNNGV. The CDR3 totals 16 residues. Here the CDR3 reads CASRPGPGPNTGELFF. CDR3 DNA: TGTGCCAGCAGGCCAGGGCCCGGGCCGAACACCGGGGAGCTGTTTTTT.

The chain couples TRBV28 to TRBJ2-1, with TRBD2 matching over 13 bases. This CDR3 is built from 16 residues. The germline V gene has CDR1 MDHEN and CDR2 SYDVKM. Trimming removed 6 bases from V and 10 bases from J; junction bases left unmatched: 12. DNA of the CDR3: TGTGCCAGCAGCCTCCGGACTAGCGGGAGAACGAGAGAGCAGTTCTTC. This encodes CASSLRTSGRTREQFF.

In this sample, this clone turned up once. V is TRBV6-1 and J is TRBJ2-7; 7 positions match TRBD1. CDR1 MNHNS and CDR2 SASEGT come from the germline V gene. The CDR3 has 14 residues. Trimming cost V 6 bases and J 4 bases; bases outside gene matches: 9. Written as DNA, the CDR3 is TGTGCCAGCAGCCGGGACAGCCTAAATTACGAGCAGTACTTC. Translated: CASSRDSLNYEQYF.

The chain recombines TRBV5-6 with TRBJ2-2, with D unclear. Between the trimmed V and J ends, which lost 0 bases and 5 bases, there was a span of 8 bases. Germline V gene data show CDR1 as SGHDT and CDR2 as YYEEEE. This CDR3 comprises 14 residues. CDR3 protein: CASSLDSKTGELFF. The CDR3 DNA reads TGTGCCAGCAGCTTGGACTCAAAAACCGGGGAGCTGTTTTTT.

The chain joins TRBV28 to TRBJ2-3; D uncertain. In germline, CDR1 is MDHEN, CDR2 SYDVKM. The CDR3 runs to 11 residues. V lost 2 bases, J lost 5 bases, and 2 bases lay in between. CDR3 nucleotide sequence: TGTGCCAGCAGTTTACAAGATACGCAGTATTTT. Amino acid sequence: CASSLQDTQYF.